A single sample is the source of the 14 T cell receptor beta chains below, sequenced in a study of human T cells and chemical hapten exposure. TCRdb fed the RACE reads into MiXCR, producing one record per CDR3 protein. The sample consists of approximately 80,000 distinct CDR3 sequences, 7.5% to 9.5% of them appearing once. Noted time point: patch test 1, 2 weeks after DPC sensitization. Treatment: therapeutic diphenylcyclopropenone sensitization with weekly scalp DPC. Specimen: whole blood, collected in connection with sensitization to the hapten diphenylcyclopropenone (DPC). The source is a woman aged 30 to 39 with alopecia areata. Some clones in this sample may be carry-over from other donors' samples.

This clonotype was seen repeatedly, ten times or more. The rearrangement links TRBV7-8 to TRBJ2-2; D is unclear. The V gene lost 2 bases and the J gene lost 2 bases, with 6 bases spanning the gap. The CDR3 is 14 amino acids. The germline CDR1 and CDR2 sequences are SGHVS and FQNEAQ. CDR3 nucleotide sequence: TGTGCCAGCAGCTTATATGCTAACACCGGGGAGCTGTTTTTT. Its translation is CASSLYANTGELFF.

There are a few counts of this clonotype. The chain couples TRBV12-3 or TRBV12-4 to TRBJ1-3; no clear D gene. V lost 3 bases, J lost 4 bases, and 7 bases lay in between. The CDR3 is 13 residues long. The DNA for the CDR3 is TGTGCCAGCAGTTTTTTTCCCGGAAACACCATATATTTT. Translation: CASSFFPGNTIYF.

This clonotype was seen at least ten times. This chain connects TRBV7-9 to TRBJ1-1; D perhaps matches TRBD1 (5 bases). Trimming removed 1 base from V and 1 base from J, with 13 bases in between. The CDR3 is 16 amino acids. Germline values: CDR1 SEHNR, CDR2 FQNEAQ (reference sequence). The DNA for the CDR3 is TGTGCCAGCAGCTTAGGGGGGGGGACCAGGAACACTGAAGCTTTCTTT. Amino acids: CASSLGGGTRNTEAFF.

The CDR3 protein is CASSLAAGNTEAFF. The CDR3 region has the DNA TGTGCCAGCAGCTTGGCCGCCGGAAACACTGAAGCTTTCTTT. This chain links TRBV5-8 with TRBJ1-1, with D unresolved. V shed 0 bases and J shed 2 bases, with 8 bases lying between them. This CDR3 contains 14 residues. Germline assignment: CDR1 SGHTS and CDR2 YDEGEE.

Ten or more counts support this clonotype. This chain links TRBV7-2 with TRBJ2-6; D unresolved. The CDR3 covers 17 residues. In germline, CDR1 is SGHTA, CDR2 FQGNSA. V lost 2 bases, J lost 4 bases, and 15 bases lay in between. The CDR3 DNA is TGTGCCAGCAGCTTAACGGAGCAAGGGCGCGGGGCCAACGTCCTGACTTTC. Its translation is CASSLTEQGRGANVLTF. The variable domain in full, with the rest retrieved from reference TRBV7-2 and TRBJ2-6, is GAGVSQSPSNKVTEKGKDVELRCDPISGHTALYWYRQSLGQGLEFLIYFQGNSAPDKSGLPSDRFSAERTGGSVSTLTIQRTQQEDSAVYLCASSLTEQGRGANVLTFGAGSRLTVL.

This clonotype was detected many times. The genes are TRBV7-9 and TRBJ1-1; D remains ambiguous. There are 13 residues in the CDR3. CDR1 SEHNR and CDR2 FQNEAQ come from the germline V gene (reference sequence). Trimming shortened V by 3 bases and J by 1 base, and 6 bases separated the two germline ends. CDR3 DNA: TGTGCCAGCAGCTTTTCTCAGAACACTGAAGCTTTCTTT. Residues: CASSFSQNTEAFF.

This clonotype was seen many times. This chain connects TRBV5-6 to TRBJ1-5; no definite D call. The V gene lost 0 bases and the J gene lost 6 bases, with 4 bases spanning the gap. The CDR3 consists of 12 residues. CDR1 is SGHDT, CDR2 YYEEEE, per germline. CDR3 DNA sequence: TGTGCCAGCAGCTTGGGGGCTCAGCCCCAGCATTTT. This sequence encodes CASSLGAQPQHF.

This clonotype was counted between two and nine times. CDR3 in amino acids: CASSSPGNSPLHF. The CDR3 DNA is TGTGCCAGCAGTTCCCCGGGAAATTCACCCCTCCACTTT. This chain connects TRBV27 to TRBJ1-6; D is ambiguous. CDR1 MNHEY and CDR2 SMNVEV come from the germline V gene (reference sequence). This CDR3 is 13 amino acids long. V was trimmed by 4 bases and J by 7 bases, leaving 8 bases between them.

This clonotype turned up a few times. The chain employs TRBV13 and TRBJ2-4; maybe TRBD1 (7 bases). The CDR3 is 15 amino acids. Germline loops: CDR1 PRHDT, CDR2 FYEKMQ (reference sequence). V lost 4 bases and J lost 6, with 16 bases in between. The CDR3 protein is CASSSKEGARNIQYF. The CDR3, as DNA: TGTGCCAGCAGCTCGAAGGAGGGGGCTCGAAACATTCAGTACTTC.

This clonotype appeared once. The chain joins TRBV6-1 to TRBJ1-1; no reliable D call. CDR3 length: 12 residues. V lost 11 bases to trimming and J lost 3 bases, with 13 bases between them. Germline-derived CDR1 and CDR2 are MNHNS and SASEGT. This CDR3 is CAASPEYTEAFF. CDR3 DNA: TGTGCCGCCTCACCGGAGTACACTGAAGCTTTCTTT.

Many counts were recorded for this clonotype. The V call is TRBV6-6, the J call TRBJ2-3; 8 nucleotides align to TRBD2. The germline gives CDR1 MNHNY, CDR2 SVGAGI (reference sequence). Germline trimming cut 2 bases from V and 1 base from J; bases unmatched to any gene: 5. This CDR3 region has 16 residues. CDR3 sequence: CASSYLPREGTDTQYF. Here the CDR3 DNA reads TGTGCCAGCAGTTACCTCCCGCGGGAGGGCACAGATACGCAGTATTTT.

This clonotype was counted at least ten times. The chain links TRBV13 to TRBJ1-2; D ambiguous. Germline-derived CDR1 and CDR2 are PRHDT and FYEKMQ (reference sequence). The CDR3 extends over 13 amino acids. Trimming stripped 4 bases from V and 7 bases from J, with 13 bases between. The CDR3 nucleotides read TGTGCCAGCAGCTCTACACAGTCCTTTGGCTACACCTTC. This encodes CASSSTQSFGYTF.

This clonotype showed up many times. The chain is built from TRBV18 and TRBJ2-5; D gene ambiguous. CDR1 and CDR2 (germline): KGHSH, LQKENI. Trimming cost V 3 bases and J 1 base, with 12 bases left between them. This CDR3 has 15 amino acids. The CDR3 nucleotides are TGTGCCAGCTCACCGAGATTGGCGGTCCAAGAGACCCAGTACTTC. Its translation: CASSPRLAVQETQYF. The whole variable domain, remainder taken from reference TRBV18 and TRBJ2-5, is NAGVMQNPRHLVRRRGQEARLRCSPMKGHSHVYWYRQLPEEGLKFMVYLQKENIIDESGMPKERFSAEFPKEGPSILRIQQVVRGDSAAYFCASSPRLAVQETQYFGPGTRLLVL.

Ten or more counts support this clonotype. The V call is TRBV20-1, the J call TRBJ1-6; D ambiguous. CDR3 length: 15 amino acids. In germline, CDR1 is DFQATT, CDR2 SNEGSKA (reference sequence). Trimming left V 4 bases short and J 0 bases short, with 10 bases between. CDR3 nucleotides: TGCAGTGCTAAAATGGGGAGCTCCTATAATTCACCCCTCCACTTT. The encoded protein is CSAKMGSSYNSPLHF.